Below, 25 T cell receptor beta chains from the same sample are listed, as sequenced in a study of CD8+ T cells in alopecia areata. cDNA serving as the sequencing template came from extracted, reverse transcribed RNA. Libraries were prepared by immunoSEQ multiplex PCR; TCRdb keeps only in-frame clonotypes and omits some of them. The sample contains 110,000 to 150,000 clones, about two thirds of which appear only once. The sequenced sample was CD8+ T cells sorted from blood. Every receptor here comes from a human donor in good health.

In its sample, this clone was seen a few times. The rearrangement joins TRBV4-2 to TRBJ1-5; no reliable D call. Germline V gene data show CDR1 as LGHNA and CDR2 as YNFKEQ. This CDR3 has 15 residues. V was cut by 4 bases and J by 2 bases, with 12 bases left in between. The DNA of the CDR3 is TGTGCCAGCAGCCCGAGGGCAGGACGCAATCAGCCCCAGCATTTT. This sequence encodes CASSPRAGRNQPQHF.

The V call is TRBV27, the J call TRBJ2-7, with D tentatively TRBD1 (5 bases). The CDR3 has 15 residues. Per the germline V gene, CDR1 is MNHEY and CDR2 is SMNVEV (reference sequence). V lost 6 bases and J 2 bases, leaving 17 bases between the germline ends. The CDR3 region is CASREQVYGTYEQYF. DNA of the CDR3: TGTGCCAGCAGAGAACAGGTCTACGGAACCTACGAGCAGTACTTC.

This clone appeared once. V gene TRBV27 combines with J gene TRBJ2-1; 14 nucleotides agree with TRBD2. The CDR3 contains 15 residues. V gave up 3 bases and J gave up 8 bases; unmatched junction bases: 3. Per germline, CDR1 MNHEY and CDR2 SMNVEV (reference sequence). The CDR3 DNA reads as TGTGCCAGCAGTTTGGGGACTAGCGGGAGCCATGAGCAGTTCTTC. Its protein is CASSLGTSGSHEQFF.

The V and J genes are TRBV27 and TRBJ2-6; D gene uncertain. The CDR3 length is 16 residues. Looked up from germline, CDR1 is MNHEY and CDR2 is SMNVEV (reference sequence). V was pared by 0 bases and J by 4 bases, with 10 bases between. The CDR3 nucleotides are TGTGCCAGCAGTTTATCACCCTGGTTGGGGGCCAACGTCCTGACTTTC. Encoded protein: CASSLSPWLGANVLTF. The full variable domain, with the rest looked up from reference TRBV27 and TRBJ2-6, is EAQVTQNPRYLITVTGKKLTVTCSQNMNHEYMSWYRQDPGLGLRQIYYSMNVEVTDKGDVPEGYKVSRKEKRNFPLILESPSPNQTSLYFCASSLSPWLGANVLTFGAGSRLTVL.

This rearrangement joins TRBV19 to TRBJ1-5, with D possibly TRBD1 on 5 matching bases. CDR1 is LNHDA, CDR2 SQIVND, per germline (reference sequence). V was pared by 9 bases and J by 2 bases, with 8 bases between. The CDR3 has 12 amino acids. The DNA of the CDR3 is TGTGCCAGCCGGGACCGCAATCAGCCCCAGCATTTT. Translating gives CASRDRNQPQHF.

This clone was seen only a few times. V usage is TRBV7-3 and J usage is TRBJ2-6; D remains ambiguous. Germline V CDR1 and CDR2: SGHTA, FQGTGA. The length of the CDR3 is 15 residues. Trimming took 0 bases from V and 2 from J, leaving 5 bases between them. DNA for the CDR3: TGTGCCAGCAGCTTAACGAGTCCTGGGGCCAACGTCCTGACTTTC. Protein sequence: CASSLTSPGANVLTF. Variable domain in full (rest from reference TRBV7-3 and TRBJ2-6): GAGVSQTPSNKVTEKGKYVELRCDPISGHTALYWYRQSLGQGPEFLIYFQGTGAADDSGLPNDRFFAVRPEGSVSTLKIQRTERGDSAVYLCASSLTSPGANVLTFGAGSRLTVL.

The V call is TRBV27, the J call TRBJ1-1; 7 bases match TRBD1. The junction had 12 bases not matched to a gene; V was cut back by 1 base and J by 4 bases. The CDR3 extends over 17 amino acids. Per the germline V gene, CDR1 is MNHEY and CDR2 is SMNVEV (reference sequence). CDR3: CASSLLRRGGAGTEAFF. CDR3 nucleotides: TGTGCCAGCAGTTTATTAAGACGAGGGGGCGCGGGCACTGAAGCTTTCTTT.

There are a few counts of this clone. The chain employs TRBV29-1 and TRBJ1-2, with 9 bases fitting TRBD1. Germline V gene sequence: CDR1 SQVTM, CDR2 ANQGSEA. This CDR3 comprises 13 residues. V was pared by 4 bases and J by 7 bases, with 7 bases of the junction left unmatched. CDR3 sequence: CSVADRGSSGYTF. For the CDR3, the DNA is TGCAGCGTTGCCGACAGGGGGTCGAGTGGCTACACCTTC. Drawing the rest from reference TRBV29-1 and TRBJ1-2, the complete variable domain is SAVISQKPSRDICQRGTSLTIQCQVDSQVTMMFWYRQQPGQSLTLIATANQGSEATYESGFVIDKFPISRPNLTFSTLTVSNMSPEDSSIYLCSVADRGSSGYTFGSGTRLTVV.

V and J are TRBV15 and TRBJ2-4, with D tentatively TRBD1 (5 bases). The germline V and J ends were trimmed by 3 bases and 3 bases, with 12 bases remaining between them. CDR1 is LNHNV, CDR2 YYDKDF, per germline (reference sequence). CDR3 length: 15 amino acids. The CDR3 coding sequence is TGTGCCACCAGCAGGGACCTTAGGGGCAAAAACATTCAGTACTTC. This sequence encodes CATSRDLRGKNIQYF.

CDR3: CASRRQVREQYF. The CDR3 region has the DNA TGTGCCAGCAGGAGACAGGTACGCGAGCAGTACTTC. The rearrangement joins TRBV28 to TRBJ2-7, with D maybe TRBD1 (6 bases). CDR3 length equals 12 residues. The V gene's germline CDR1 is MDHEN and CDR2 SYDVKM. V was pared by 6 bases and J by 6 bases, with 12 bases between.

In this sample, this clone turned up a few times. The chain couples TRBV19 to TRBJ2-7, with 10 nucleotides matching TRBD1. The trim removed 10 bases at V and 4 bases at J, leaving 4 bases unmatched. Germline V gene lookup returns CDR1 LNHDA and CDR2 SQIVND (reference sequence). The CDR3 runs to 12 residues. CDR3: CATTGGKYEQYF. CDR3 DNA: TGTGCCACGACAGGGGGCAAGTACGAGCAGTACTTC.

This clone was seen a single time. CDR3 nucleotides: TGCGCCAGCAGCTTATCGGACAGAGACTACAATGAGCAGTTCTTC. This translates into CASSLSDRDYNEQFF. This chain uses TRBV5-1 with TRBJ2-1; possibly TRBD1 for D (6 bases). The CDR3 sequence is 15 residues long. Germline CDR1 and CDR2: SGHRS and YFSETQ. V was shortened by 2 bases and J by 3 bases, with 12 bases between the two germline ends.

This chain uses TRBV27 with TRBJ2-1; TRBD2 aligns across 10 bases. Trimming cost V 9 bases and J 9 bases; bases outside gene matches: 11. Germline values: CDR1 MNHEY, CDR2 SMNVEV (reference sequence). This CDR3 is 14 amino acids long. CDR3 amino acids: CASQGASGSTEQFF. CDR3 bases: TGTGCCAGTCAGGGGGCTAGCGGGAGTACTGAGCAGTTCTTC.

This chain links TRBV2 with TRBJ2-5; 7 bases line up with TRBD1. The V gene's germline CDR1 is SNHLY and CDR2 FYNNEI. The CDR3 runs to 15 residues. The J segment lost 4 bases and the V segment lost 8 bases, leaving 13 bases of the junction unmatched. CDR3 in amino acids: CASQGGSDRRETQYF. The CDR3 bases are TGTGCCAGCCAGGGCGGATCGGACAGGAGAGAGACCCAGTACTTC.

V gene TRBV9 combines with J gene TRBJ1-2; TRBD1 matches 10 bases. CDR1 and CDR2 (germline): SGDLS, YYNGEE. This CDR3 spans 15 amino acids. J gave up 5 bases and V 4 bases, and 8 bases lay outside the gene matches. The CDR3 region is CASSSGQGEIYGYTF. DNA for the CDR3: TGTGCCAGCAGCTCCGGACAGGGGGAAATTTATGGCTACACCTTC.

This clone was recorded a few times. The chain carries TRBV30 and TRBJ2-2; 16 bases agree with TRBD2. Trimming removed 4 bases from V and 4 bases from J; junction bases left unmatched: 9. Germline CDR1 is GTSNPN and CDR2 is SVGIG (reference sequence). The CDR3 contains 18 residues. The DNA for the CDR3 is TGTGCCTGGACCCTAGGGACTAGCGGGAGGGAAATCACCGGGGAGCTGTTTTTT. Protein product: CAWTLGTSGREITGELFF.

J is TRBJ2-5 and V is TRBV7-9, with TRBD1 identical over 7 bases. This CDR3 comprises 13 residues. J gave up 5 bases and V 4 bases, and 4 bases lay outside the gene matches. The germline gives CDR1 SEHNR, CDR2 FQNEAQ (reference sequence). This CDR3 reads CASSSTGLETQYF. For the CDR3, the DNA is TGTGCCAGCAGCTCGACAGGGTTGGAGACCCAGTACTTC.

Only a few counts were recorded for this clone. This rearrangement joins TRBV4-1 to TRBJ2-7; D might be TRBD1 (6 bases). V was cut by 3 bases and J by 2 bases, with 11 bases left in between. Per the germline V gene, CDR1 is MGHRA and CDR2 is YSYEKL. This CDR3 is built from 14 residues. Written as DNA, the CDR3 is TGCGCCAGCAGCCATACCGACAGGACCTACGAGCAGTACTTC. This translates into CASSHTDRTYEQYF.

The chain couples TRBV19 to TRBJ2-5; no definite D call. CDR3 length equals 14 residues. V was trimmed by 3 bases and J by 0 bases, leaving 8 bases between them. Germline V gene lookup returns CDR1 LNHDA and CDR2 SQIVND (reference sequence). DNA of the CDR3: TGTGCCAGTAGTATGAGGCAGGACCAAGAGACCCAGTACTTC. Protein product: CASSMRQDQETQYF.

The CDR3 region has the DNA TGTGCCAGCCAAGACGGCAATCAGCCCCAGCATTTT. This encodes CASQDGNQPQHF. The chain carries TRBV28 and TRBJ1-5; D is uncertain. The CDR3 has 12 amino acids. Per germline, CDR1 MDHEN and CDR2 SYDVKM. V was shortened by 8 bases and J by 2 bases, with 7 bases between the two germline ends. Full variable domain (outside the CDR3, taken from reference TRBV28 and TRBJ1-5): DVKVTQSSRYLVKRTGEKVFLECVQDMDHENMFWYRQDPGLGLRLIYFSYDVKMKEKGDIPEGYSVSREKKERFSLILESASTNQTSMYLCASQDGNQPQHFGDGTRLSIL.

This clone came up a few times. The chain uses TRBV30 and TRBJ1-1; tentative D call: TRBD1 (6 bases). Germline CDR1 GTSNPN, CDR2 SVGIG (reference sequence). The length of the CDR3 is 14 residues. The V end lost 3 bases, the J end lost 4 bases, and 15 bases lay between the germline ends. The CDR3 is CAWSPGRGVTEAFF. The CDR3 DNA reads as TGTGCCTGGAGCCCGGGAAGGGGGGTCACTGAAGCTTTCTTT.

This clone has more than one count but fewer than ten. The rearrangement links TRBV7-6 to TRBJ2-7; 8 bases line up with TRBD2. The CDR3 is 15 amino acids. With 5 bases clipped from V and 0 bases from J, the junction kept 6 bases outside the gene matches. Germline V CDR1 and CDR2: SGHVS, FNYEAQ. This CDR3 is CASSPSSGTSYEQYF. In nucleotides, the CDR3 is TGTGCCAGCAGCCCCAGTAGCGGGACCTCCTACGAGCAGTACTTC.

The gene calls are TRBV10-2 and TRBJ2-7; D ambiguous. This CDR3 spans 13 amino acids. The V end was cut by 6 bases, the J end by 0 bases, with 9 bases between. CDR1 is WSHSY and CDR2 is SAAADI in the germline V gene. The CDR3 here is CASRAGSSYEQYF. Written as DNA, the CDR3 is TGCGCCAGCAGGGCTGGAAGCTCCTACGAGCAGTACTTC.

The chain has TRBV6-6 and TRBJ2-1, with 7 bases matching TRBD2. With 0 bases clipped from V and 4 bases from J, the junction kept 6 bases outside the gene matches. Germline loops: CDR1 MNHNY, CDR2 SVGAGI (reference sequence). The CDR3 totals 16 residues. CDR3 sequence: CASSYSGLVSYNEQFF. CDR3 DNA sequence: TGTGCCAGCAGTTACTCCGGACTAGTCTCTTACAATGAGCAGTTCTTC.

This sequence joins TRBV11-2 and TRBJ1-1, with 10 bases lining up with TRBD1. Per the germline V gene, CDR1 is SGHAT and CDR2 is FQNNGV. The V gene end was trimmed by 3 bases and the J gene end by 5 bases; junction bases not matched to a gene: 9. This CDR3 region has 16 residues. The CDR3 nucleotides are TGTGCCAGCAGCTTTAGCCTCGGGACAGGGGAGACTGAAGCTTTCTTT. This codes for CASSFSLGTGETEAFF.